These T cell receptor beta chains were read from a single sample in a study of T cell changes during pregnancy in multiple sclerosis. Sequenced by immunoSEQ multiplex PCR; TCRdb stores in-frame clones only, minus some. The sample holds approximately 70,000 clones, around 90% seen once. This sample comprised peripheral blood, obtained in the first trimester of pregnancy. Receptors originate from a female donor with multiple sclerosis, enrolled in a pregnancy study. The CDR3 runs from the conserved cysteine through the conserved F or W. A D gene is named only where the DNA matches it firmly. Only part of the rows carry a size: once, few, many, or a class if the clone is expanded.

J gene	clone size	D gene	V gene	CDR3 protein	CDR3 DNA
TRBJ2-7	NA	TRBD2	TRBV5-6	CASSLLPSSGRAGYEQYF	TGTGCCAGCAGCCTACTTCCCTCTAGCGGGAGGGCCGGGTACGAGCAGTACTTC
TRBJ2-7	NA	NA	TRBV28	CASKLPGLSSYEQYF	TGTGCCAGCAAACTCCCGGGACTTAGCTCCTACGAGCAGTACTTC
TRBJ1-2	NA	NA	TRBV29-1	CSVERGGVRGYGYTF	TGCAGCGTTGAGAGAGGGGGAGTGAGAGGCTATGGCTACACCTTC
TRBJ2-5	NA	NA	TRBV18	CASSPELAGTQYF	TGTGCCAGCTCACCAGAGCTAGCTGGGACCCAGTACTTC
TRBJ2-3	NA	NA	TRBV6-4	CASSEQGIADTQYF	TGTGCCAGCAGTGAACAGGGTATTGCAGATACGCAGTATTTT
TRBJ2-1	NA	TRBD2	TRBV28	CASSRSYRSSGDYNEQFF	TGTGCCAGCAGTCGCAGCTATAGAAGTAGCGGGGACTACAATGAGCAGTTCTTC
TRBJ2-1	NA	TRBD1	TRBV16	CASSQFTGDEQFF	TGTGCCAGCAGCCAGTTTACAGGGGATGAGCAGTTCTTC
TRBJ2-2	NA	TRBD2	TRBV19	CASSTGLAPNTGELFF	TGTGCCAGTAGTACGGGACTAGCGCCTAACACCGGGGAGCTGTTTTTT
TRBJ2-1	NA	TRBD2	TRBV7-6	CASSLVTSGNNEQFF	TGTGCCAGCAGCTTAGTGACTAGCGGTAACAATGAGCAGTTCTTC
TRBJ1-4	NA	TRBD1	TRBV6-1	CASSGETGAGEKLFF	TGTGCCAGCAGTGGGGAGACAGGGGCAGGTGAAAAACTGTTTTTT
TRBJ1-1	NA	NA	TRBV25-1	CASSGQMNTEAFF	TGTGCCAGCAGTGGACAGATGAACACTGAAGCTTTCTTT
TRBJ2-5	NA	TRBD1	TRBV2	CASRGDRARSGSQYF	TGTGCCAGCAGGGGTGACAGGGCGCGATCTGGGAGCCAGTACTTC
TRBJ2-1	NA	TRBD2	TRBV5-1	CASSLASGAYNEQFF	TGCGCCAGCAGCTTGGCAAGCGGGGCCTACAATGAGCAGTTCTTC
TRBJ2-3	NA	NA	TRBV4-2	CASTYGWGDLSTDTQYF	TGTGCCAGCACGTACGGGTGGGGCGACCTTAGCACAGATACGCAGTATTTT
TRBJ2-7	once	NA	TRBV21-1	CASYSGTATYEQYF	TGTGCCAGCTACTCCGGGACAGCCACCTACGAGCAGTACTTC
TRBJ2-2	few	TRBD1	TRBV15	CATSRGTGGSTGELFF	TGTGCCACCAGCAGGGGGACAGGGGGAAGCACCGGGGAGCTGTTTTTT
TRBJ1-6	few	TRBD1	TRBV9	CASSVADRDNSPLHF	TGTGCCAGCAGCGTAGCTGACAGGGATAATTCACCCCTCCACTTT
TRBJ2-1	NA	TRBD2	TRBV5-1	CASSLVLAGGSLNEQFF	TGCGCCAGCAGCTTGGTACTAGCGGGAGGGTCCCTGAATGAGCAGTTCTTC
TRBJ1-4	once	TRBD1	TRBV28	CASRPWTGGKTTNEKLFF	TGTGCCAGCAGGCCTTGGACAGGGGGGAAAACAACTAATGAAAAACTGTTTTTT
TRBJ2-7	NA	TRBD2	TRBV4-2	CASSQGTSGANNYEQYF	TGTGCCAGCAGCCAAGGGACTAGCGGAGCGAATAACTACGAGCAGTACTTC
TRBJ2-6	NA	TRBD2	TRBV10-3	CAIGSGGGGANVLTF	TGTGCCATCGGTTCGGGGGGAGGTGGGGCCAACGTCCTGACTTTC
TRBJ1-2	once	NA	TRBV5-1	CASSLSSRSLNYGYTF	TGCGCCAGCAGCTTGTCGTCCAGGTCCCTAAACTATGGCTACACCTTC
TRBJ2-1	NA	NA	TRBV19	CASSGGGNEQFF	TGTGCCAGTAGTGGGGGCGGCAATGAGCAGTTCTTC
TRBJ1-1	NA	NA	TRBV9	CASTPGGSMNTEAFF	TGTGCCAGCACCCCGGGAGGGTCGATGAACACTGAAGCTTTCTTT
TRBJ1-3	NA	NA	TRBV29-1	CSVRGQGENTIYF	TGCAGCGTGCGGGGGCAGGGTGAAAACACCATATATTTT
TRBJ1-5	NA	TRBD1	TRBV7-3	CASSLDRARSGQPQHF	TGTGCCAGCAGCCTCGACAGGGCAAGGTCGGGACAGCCCCAGCATTTT
TRBJ2-1	NA	TRBD2	TRBV19	CASSFGLADYNEQFF	TGTGCCAGTAGCTTTGGACTAGCGGATTACAATGAGCAGTTCTTC
TRBJ2-1	NA	NA	TRBV18	CASSQQGRHEQFF	TGTGCCAGCTCACAGCAGGGCCGGCATGAGCAGTTCTTC
TRBJ2-3	NA	TRBD2	TRBV5-1	CASSPGLSTDTQYF	TGCGCCAGCAGCCCGGGACTAAGCACAGATACGCAGTATTTT
TRBJ1-5	NA	NA	TRBV27	CASSLWGGSNQPQHF	TGTGCCAGCAGTTTATGGGGGGGCAGCAATCAGCCCCAGCATTTT
TRBJ1-5	NA	NA	TRBV6-1	CASSVTRDSNQPQHF	TGTGCCAGCAGTGTGACCAGGGATAGCAATCAGCCCCAGCATTTT
TRBJ2-1	NA	TRBD1	TRBV6-1	CASSDGQGWNEQFF	TGTGCCAGCAGTGATGGACAGGGGTGGAATGAGCAGTTCTTC
TRBJ1-1	NA	TRBD1	TRBV6-5	CASSYGGGWMNTEAFF	TGTGCCAGCAGTTACGGAGGGGGCTGGATGAACACTGAAGCTTTCTTT
TRBJ2-7	once	TRBD1	TRBV10-3	CAISGDRKNSYEQYF	TGTGCCATCAGTGGGGACAGGAAAAACTCCTACGAGCAGTACTTC
TRBJ1-5	NA	TRBD1	TRBV28	CASRPTGNNQPQHF	TGTGCCAGCAGGCCGACAGGGAACAATCAGCCCCAGCATTTT
TRBJ1-2	NA	TRBD1	TRBV5-5	CASSPRQGAGYGYTF	TGTGCCAGCAGCCCGAGACAGGGGGCTGGCTATGGCTACACCTTC
TRBJ1-5	NA	TRBD1	TRBV27	CASRTGGGNQPQHF	TGTGCCAGCAGGACAGGGGGTGGCAATCAGCCCCAGCATTTT
TRBJ2-5	once	TRBD2	TRBV29-1	CSGGGRLAETQYF	TGCAGTGGGGGAGGGCGCCTAGCAGAGACCCAGTACTTC
TRBJ1-1	NA	TRBD1	TRBV11-2	CASSFRGQAEAFF	TGTGCCAGCAGCTTCCGAGGACAGGCTGAAGCTTTCTTT
TRBJ2-1	NA	TRBD2	TRBV5-1	CASSLLSGGPLNEQFF	TGCGCCAGCAGCTTACTTAGCGGGGGCCCCCTTAATGAGCAGTTCTTC
TRBJ1-1	few	NA	TRBV30	CAWGHRKNTEAFF	TGTGCCTGGGGACACCGAAAGAACACTGAAGCTTTCTTT
TRBJ1-1	NA	NA	TRBV5-6	CASSFVTGNTEAFF	TGTGCCAGCAGCTTCGTGACAGGAAACACTGAAGCTTTCTTT
TRBJ2-6	NA	NA	TRBV30	CAASISGANVLTF	TGTGCCGCAAGCATCTCTGGGGCCAACGTCCTGACTTTC